This is a list of T cell receptor beta chains from one sample in a study of PD-1 blockade in classical Hodgkin lymphoma. Profiled with immunoSEQ multiplex PCR; TCRdb holds only in-frame clones, not every one. This sample carries 15,000 to 25,000 clones, around 80% of them seen once, and the ten largest clones take roughly 20%. Sequences were derived from peripheral blood mononuclear cells (PBMCs), sampled before the fourth cycle of nivolumab. These receptors came from a human donor with classical Hodgkin lymphoma. Each CDR3 is given with its conserved first and last residue. The D gene is left open where the match is weak. Clone size is given for some rows only: seen once, a few or many times, or a class if the clone is expanded.

D,V,size,J,DNA,CDR3
NA,TRBV7-6,NA,TRBJ2-7,TGTGCCAGCAGCTTAGTTTCGGGGCAGGGTAGGAGCGAGCAGTACTTC,CASSLVSGQGRSEQYF
TRBD1,TRBV6-1,NA,TRBJ2-1,TGTGCCAGCAGTGAGGCAGGGGGTCTCAATGAGCAGTTCTTC,CASSEAGGLNEQFF
TRBD1,TRBV29-1,NA,TRBJ2-3,TGCAGCGTGGAACCGGGGACAGTCGTAATTCCAGATACGCAGTATTTT,CSVEPGTVVIPDTQYF
TRBD1,TRBV19,NA,TRBJ2-2,TGTGCCGGGTCCGGGACAGTGAACACCGGGGAGCTGTTTTTT,CAGSGTVNTGELFF
NA,TRBV4-3,NA,TRBJ2-5,TGCGCCAGCAGCCAAAACATGGCGCAAACCCAGTACTTC,CASSQNMAQTQYF
NA,TRBV7-2,NA,TRBJ2-5,TGTGCCAGCAGCTTAGGACGGGGCCAAGAGACCCAGTACTTC,CASSLGRGQETQYF
NA,TRBV19,NA,TRBJ1-1,TGTGCCAGTAAACTAGGGGGGTTGAACACTGAAGCTTTCTTT,CASKLGGLNTEAFF
NA,TRBV28,few,TRBJ1-1,TGTGCCAGCAGTTTTCGGTTGAACACTGAAGCTTTCTTT,CASSFRLNTEAFF
TRBD2,TRBV6-5,NA,TRBJ2-5,TGTGCCAGCAGTTCACCACTAGCGTCCCAGTACTTC,CASSSPLASQYF
NA,TRBV7-7,NA,TRBJ2-3,TGTGCTGGACGAAGGAGGTCTAGCACAGATACGCAGTATTTT,CAGRRRSSTDTQYF
TRBD2,TRBV4-1,NA,TRBJ2-1,TGCGCCAGCAGCCCCCCCTTAGCGGGAGCCACCTACAATGAGCAGTTCTTC,CASSPPLAGATYNEQFF
TRBD1,TRBV19,NA,TRBJ1-3,TGTGCCAGTAGTTTCCTTGGGACAGGGGTCTCTGGAAACACCATATATTTT,CASSFLGTGVSGNTIYF
NA,TRBV6-5,NA,TRBJ1-4,TGTGCCAGCTCCCCGAGCTTCCTCCCGGAAAAACTGTTTTTT,CASSPSFLPEKLFF
NA,TRBV15,NA,TRBJ1-6,TGTGCCACCAGCAGGGGGGACTTTAATTCACCCCTCCACTTT,CATSRGDFNSPLHF
NA,TRBV6-5,NA,TRBJ1-1,TGTGCCAGCAGTTACTTAGACAGTCTCGGACCGACTGAAGCTTTCTTT,CASSYLDSLGPTEAFF
TRBD1,TRBV7-2,NA,TRBJ2-6,TGTGCCAGCAGGATCAGGGGGCTAGCCCCTGGGGCCAACGTCCTGACTTTC,CASRIRGLAPGANVLTF
NA,TRBV5-1,NA,TRBJ2-5,TGCGCCAGCAGCTTGTCTAGGGGACAAGAGACCCAGTACTTC,CASSLSRGQETQYF
TRBD1,TRBV27,NA,TRBJ2-1,TGTGCCAGCAGTCGACGCGGACAGGTACCCTACAATGAGCAGTTCTTC,CASSRRGQVPYNEQFF
TRBD1,TRBV6-5,NA,TRBJ1-2,TGTGCCAGCAGTAGCACAGGGGTGTATGTGGGCTACACCTTC,CASSSTGVYVGYTF
NA,TRBV7-9,NA,TRBJ2-1,TGTGCCAGCAGCTTAGGTACGGGAGTGAGGAATGAGCAGTTCTTC,CASSLGTGVRNEQFF
NA,TRBV19,NA,TRBJ1-4,TGTGCCAGTAGTATCCGAGGGGCCCTACAAAAACTGTTTTTT,CASSIRGALQKLFF
TRBD1,TRBV6-1,NA,TRBJ2-7,TGTGCCAGCAGTCGACAGGGGAGCTCCTACGAGCAGTACTTC,CASSRQGSSYEQYF
NA,TRBV2,NA,TRBJ1-1,TGTGCCAGCGGGATCCCCGAAGCTTTCTTT,CASGIPEAFF
TRBD1,TRBV6-1,few,TRBJ2-3,TGTGCCAGCAGTGAGAAGCAGGGGGCGATGAGCACAGATACGCAGTATTTT,CASSEKQGAMSTDTQYF
NA,TRBV7-8,NA,TRBJ2-1,TGTGCCAGCAGCTCCTCGGCCCTTTACAATGAGCAGTTCTTC,CASSSSALYNEQFF
TRBD2,TRBV19,few,TRBJ2-3,TGTGCCAGTACTTCCTCCGGGACTAGCGGCCCTAGCACAGATACGCAGTATTTT,CASTSSGTSGPSTDTQYF
TRBD1,TRBV10-3,NA,TRBJ2-1,TGTGCCATAAGCGACACTGGACAGGGCTGGGACAATGAGCAGTTCTTC,CAISDTGQGWDNEQFF